The 17 T cell receptor beta chains given below trace back to one sample, sequenced in a study of CD8 T cells in Susac syndrome (dated by TCRdb to between 2018 and 2021). The library was made by the immunoSEQ multiplex PCR assay. RNA was extracted using the RNeasy kit, and about 0.45 to 1 ug of the RNA was reverse transcribed with random hexamers. Clones were called with MiXCR by TCRdb after fastp trimmed the public reads at Q25, and only in-frame beta chains were retained. Under each unique CDR3 protein, matching rows form one entry showing the most common genes and DNA. This sample comprises 160,000 or so distinct CDR3 sequences, approximately 94% of them detected only once. The biggest ten clones account for 0.095% to 0.13% of the sample. Sequencing was performed on CD4+ T cells from PBMCs. Receptors were obtained from a human donor with Susac syndrome.

This chain uses TRBV9 with TRBJ2-5; 7 bases map to TRBD2. Germline values: CDR1 SGDLS, CDR2 YYNGEE. The V and J ends lost 0 bases and 4 bases, in that order; junction bases with no gene match: 9. This CDR3 spans 16 amino acids. The CDR3, as DNA: TGTGCCAGCAGCGTAGGAAGCGGGGCGGTGGGAGAGACCCAGTACTTC. Protein product: CASSVGSGAVGETQYF.

The chain couples TRBV20-1 to TRBJ2-7, with TRBD2 matching 9 bases. From germline, CDR1 is DFQATT and CDR2 SNEGSKA (reference sequence). This CDR3 comprises 13 residues. V was pared by 7 bases and J by 0 bases, with 4 bases of the junction left unmatched. The CDR3 coding sequence is TGCAGTGTGGGGACTAGCTCCTCCTACGAGCAGTACTTC. It translates to CSVGTSSSYEQYF.

This chain connects TRBV3-1 to TRBJ2-4, with D possibly TRBD1 on 6 matching bases. CDR1 is LGHDT and CDR2 is YNNKEL in the germline V gene (reference sequence). This CDR3 region has 16 residues. V lost 3 bases and J lost 0, with 12 bases in between. CDR3 sequence: CASSHGTHLAKNIQYF. The CDR3 DNA sequence: TGTGCCAGCAGCCACGGGACACATCTAGCCAAAAACATTCAGTACTTC.

The rearrangement uses TRBV20-1 and TRBJ1-2, with D uncertain. Deletions cut 4 bases from V and 8 bases from J, with 23 bases between. Germline V lookup: CDR1 DFQATT, CDR2 SNEGSKA (reference sequence). CDR3 length equals 15 residues. CDR3 sequence: CSAMGGSGQSDGYTF. CDR3 coding DNA: TGCAGTGCTATGGGAGGGTCTGGTCAATCCGACGGCTACACCTTC.

Only one count was recorded for this clonotype. It is unclear where the CDR3 begins or ends on the DNA, so no DNA is shown, and the CDR3 is as TCRdb lists it. The V gene is TRBV13, the J gene TRBJ2-7; TRBD2 reflects the table's D call only, with no check against the DNA. The CDR3 is 16 residues long, counting both termini. Germline loops: CDR1 PRHDT, CDR2 FYEKMQ (reference sequence). CDR3 sequence reads: CASSQELAGYFGPLYF.

CDR3 residues: CSAYRGGETQYF. Written as DNA, the CDR3 is TGCAGTGCCTACAGGGGAGGGGAGACCCAGTACTTC. The chain employs TRBV20-1 and TRBJ2-5; D may be TRBD1 or TRBD2 (7 bases each). Germline V gene lookup returns CDR1 DFQATT and CDR2 SNEGSKA (reference sequence). The CDR3 sequence is 12 residues long. Trimming removed 6 bases at V and 5 bases at J, with 13 bases between.

The J gene is TRBJ1-1, the V gene TRBV7-9, with unresolved D. Germline CDR1 is SEHNR and CDR2 is FQNEAQ (reference sequence). Trimming removed 4 bases at V and 5 bases at J, with 11 bases between. The CDR3 contains 13 residues. The CDR3 protein is CASSWGSGTEAFF. The CDR3, as DNA: TGTGCCAGCAGCTGGGGATCGGGGACTGAAGCTTTCTTT.

J is TRBJ1-5 and V is TRBV12-5; D is unresolved. V shed 2 bases and J shed 4 bases, with 0 bases lying between them. There are 11 residues in the CDR3. CDR1 is LGHNT, CDR2 FRNRAP, per germline. CDR3 sequence (DNA): TGTGCTAGTGGTTTGAATCAGCCCCAGCATTTT. It codes for CASGLNQPQHF.

A note on this clonotype: One end of the junction does not line up with germline, which may come from a read error. The rearrangement joins TRBV7-7 to TRBJ2-6; the D is unclear. Germline values: CDR1 SSHAT, CDR2 FNYEAQ (reference sequence). The CDR3 loop spans 12 amino acids. For the CDR3, the DNA is TGTGCTAGCAGCCCGGGGGCCAACGTCCTGACTTTC. The encoded protein is CASSPGANVLTF.

The rearrangement uses TRBV29-1 and TRBJ2-7; TRBD2 matches at 11 bases. Germline V gene lookup returns CDR1 SQVTM and CDR2 ANQGSEA. This CDR3 spans 15 amino acids. J was trimmed by 4 bases and V by 7 bases; bases with no gene match: 12. CDR3 protein: CSAYSSGGHRYEQYF. The CDR3, as DNA: TGCAGCGCCTACTCTAGCGGGGGGCATAGGTACGAGCAGTACTTC.

The chain carries TRBV3-1 and TRBJ1-5, with D uncertain. V lost 2 bases and J lost 0, with 8 bases in between. CDR3 size: 15 residues. Germline V CDR1 and CDR2: LGHDT, YNNKEL (reference sequence). CDR3 region: CASSQTSGSNQPQHF. CDR3 DNA sequence: TGTGCCAGCAGCCAAACCTCAGGTAGCAATCAGCCCCAGCATTTT.

The chain employs TRBV29-1 and TRBJ1-2; perhaps TRBD1 as D (5 bases). Germline V gene lookup returns CDR1 SQVTM and CDR2 ANQGSEA. The CDR3 is 13 amino acids. V lost 2 bases and J lost 7, with 14 bases in between. CDR3 region: CSVEKAGARGYTF. DNA of the CDR3: TGCAGCGTTGAAAAGGCTGGGGCTCGTGGCTACACCTTC.

The genes are TRBV20-1 and TRBJ2-1; a weak D match, TRBD2 (6 bases). The CDR3 loop spans 14 amino acids. The V end lost 4 bases, the J end lost 0 bases, and 10 bases lay between the germline ends. The germline gives CDR1 DFQATT, CDR2 SNEGSKA (reference sequence). The CDR3 sequence: CSAIRLGSYNEQFF. CDR3 in DNA: TGCAGTGCTATCCGACTAGGCTCCTACAATGAGCAGTTCTTC.

This chain links TRBV24-1 with TRBJ2-5, with 9 positions matching TRBD2. With 4 bases clipped from V and 5 bases from J, the junction kept 7 bases outside the gene matches. CDR1 is KGHDR and CDR2 is SFDVKD in the germline V gene. The CDR3 is 15 residues long. This CDR3 is CATSDRAGGLETQYF. The DNA for the CDR3 is TGTGCCACCAGTGACCGAGCGGGGGGCTTGGAGACCCAGTACTTC.

This clonotype was recorded once. The chain links TRBV20-1 to TRBJ2-7, with TRBD2 matching over 9 bases. Trimming cost V 5 bases and J 6 bases; bases outside gene matches: 20. Germline-derived CDR1 and CDR2 are DFQATT and SNEGSKA (reference sequence). The CDR3 sequence is 17 residues long. For the CDR3, the DNA is TGCAGTGCTCGCTACGGGGCGTCGCTAGCGGGGTCCGCCGAGCAGTACTTC. It translates to CSARYGASLAGSAEQYF.

This sequence joins TRBV14 and TRBJ2-5, with D unclear. The CDR3 spans 13 residues. The ends were cut back, 0 bases at V and 3 bases at J, with 5 bases in the middle. Per germline, CDR1 SGHDN and CDR2 FVKESK. CDR3 sequence reads: CASSQDLEETQYF. The CDR3 nucleotides are TGTGCCAGCAGCCAAGACTTAGAAGAGACCCAGTACTTC.

The J gene is TRBJ2-3, the V gene TRBV5-1; no clear D. V lost 0 bases and J 0 bases, leaving 11 bases between the germline ends. The CDR3 covers 16 residues. Germline V CDR1 and CDR2: SGHRS, YFSETQ. The CDR3 DNA follows: TGCGCCAGCAGCTTGGAGTCACCCAGTAGCACAGATACGCAGTATTTT. It specifies CASSLESPSSTDTQYF.